This TCR beta chain was found in a study of human T cells and chemical hapten exposure (dated by TCRdb to about 2021). With respect to the entire study: For sensitization, 2% DPC in acetone was applied to an approximately 2 cm by approximately 2 cm area of upper inner arm skin. Throughout the study period of 20 to 30 weeks, patients also received therapeutic DPC doses to the scalp every week. Patch testing was done on the upper back using Finn chambers containing 0.01% DPC, and results were scored after 6 days according to International Contact Dermatitis Research Group standards. Most of the patients in the cohort were female, and the cohort covered alopecia areata with under or over 50% scalp involvement, alopecia totalis and alopecia universalis. The libraries were sequenced as a pool, and the TCR yield per sample differed mostly because of small variations in library volumes within the pool. In alopecia patients, the study followed how the peripheral blood TCR repertoire changed in vivo over primary and secondary sensitization to diphenylcyclopropenone (DPC), a hapten. Blood was sampled from patients pre-sensitization (week 0) and at 2, 6 and about 24 weeks after DPC sensitization. About 30 alopecia patients provided blood for TCR sequencing at one to four time points (pre-sensitization, 2, 6 and 24 weeks). Broader findings and caveats from the paper: DPC sensitization did not change how many TCRs were above 1 in 1000 frequency, and no evidence was found of alterations in global repertoire structure. A positive correlation was found between the number of PT1 expanded TCRs and patch test score, with significance reached at thresholds 8, 16 and 32 but not 4. After repeated subsampling, the strength of the expansion versus patch-test correlation and the threshold at which it became significant changed. Compared with pre-sensitization or healthy control sets, expanded TCRs formed significantly more large CDR3 similarity clusters, which is consistent with antigen-driven responses. Because all patients had alopecia, a presumed autoimmune disease, the immune response of the patients might differ from that of healthy individuals.

Reading the label with the study, this specimen's time point is: patch test 1, 2 weeks after DPC sensitization. The meaning of the sample's treatment or condition label: therapeutic diphenylcyclopropenone sensitization with weekly scalp DPC. At every patch-test visit, the blood draw took place before the patch test was put on. Patients were considered eligible if aged 18 to 70, diagnosed with alopecia and deemed suitable for DPC therapy, and patients were excluded if pregnant. Total RNA was extracted from unfractionated whole blood that had been collected in Tempus Blood RNA tubes. Deletion took 4 bases off V and 2 bases off J, with a span of 10 bases between the germline ends. CDR1 and CDR2 (SEHNR, FQNEAQ) derive from the germline V gene (reference sequence). The CDR3 runs 14 residues from the cysteine to the phenylalanine. Only CDR3 DNA is held: 42 bases, read in frame from base 1. The method was RACE. The instrument was a NextSeq 500. During library preparation, unique molecular identifiers were attached to individual cDNA molecules so that TCRs could be counted in a quantitative, reproducible way. Both TCR alpha and TCR beta chains were sequenced from each blood RNA sample. The authors' pipeline ran thus. Samples had a median of around 92,000 TCRs, with a range from roughly 23,224 to 750,000. The Decombinator software suite was used to annotate the V, J and CDR3 of the TCR reads. Every sample was subsampled to the same number of TCRs (28,000) for the PS versus PT1 abundance plots. Expanded TCRs were defined as absent before sensitization and observed at least eight times at the 2-week time point. TCRdb handled the public reads itself, with Q25 trimming in fastp and clone calling in MiXCR, and kept productive beta chains. A single entry per CDR3 protein holds the most common genes and DNA from its merged rows. V and J calls and clone size were set by TCRdb, not the authors. This sample holds a few hundred thousand distinct CDR3 sequences; approximately 4.4% were observed only once. 2% to 2.5% of the sample rests with the top ten.

This clonotype showed up many times. Which antigen it targets is not known. Base qualities are not recorded, but no much larger clone differs from it by a single base. The V and J genes are TRBV7-9 and TRBJ2-3; a weak D assignment points to TRBD1 (6 bases agree). This sample comprised whole blood, obtained in connection with sensitization to the hapten diphenylcyclopropenone (DPC). This clonotype was obtained from a woman between 50 and 59 years old with alopecia areata. Some clones in this sample may be carry-over from other donors' samples. The DNA sequence follows: TGTGCCAGCAGCTCACAGGGATTCACAGATACGCAGTATTTT. Translated, this is CASSSQGFTDTQYF.